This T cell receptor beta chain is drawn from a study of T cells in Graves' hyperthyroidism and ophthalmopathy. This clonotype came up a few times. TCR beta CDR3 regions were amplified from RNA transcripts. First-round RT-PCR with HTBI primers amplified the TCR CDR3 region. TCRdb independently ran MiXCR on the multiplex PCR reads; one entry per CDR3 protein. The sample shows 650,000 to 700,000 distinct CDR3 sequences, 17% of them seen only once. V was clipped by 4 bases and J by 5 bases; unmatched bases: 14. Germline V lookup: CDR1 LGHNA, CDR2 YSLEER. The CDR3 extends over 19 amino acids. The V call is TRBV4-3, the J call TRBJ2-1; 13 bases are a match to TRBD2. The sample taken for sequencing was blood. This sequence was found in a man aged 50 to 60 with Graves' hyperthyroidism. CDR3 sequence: CASSLNAGLAGDRNNEQFF. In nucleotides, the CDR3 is TGCGCCAGCAGCCTTAATGCAGGACTAGCGGGAGACCGAAACAATGAGCAGTTCTTC.